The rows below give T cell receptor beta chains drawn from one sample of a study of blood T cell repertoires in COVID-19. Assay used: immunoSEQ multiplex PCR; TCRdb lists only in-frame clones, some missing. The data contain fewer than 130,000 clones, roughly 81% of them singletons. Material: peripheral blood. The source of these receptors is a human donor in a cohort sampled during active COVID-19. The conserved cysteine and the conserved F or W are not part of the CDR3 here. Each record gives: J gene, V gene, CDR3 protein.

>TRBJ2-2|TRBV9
ASSVRAGANTGELF
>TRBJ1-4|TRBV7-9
ASSREKLF
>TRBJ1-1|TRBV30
AWSFSGDTEAF
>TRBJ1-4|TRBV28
ASSFPGGATNEKLF
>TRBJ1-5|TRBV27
ASRDTGFGNQPQH
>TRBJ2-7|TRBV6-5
ASRPRDRVGEQY
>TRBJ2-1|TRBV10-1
AAPRLTNNEQF
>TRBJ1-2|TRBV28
ASTRQSPGYT
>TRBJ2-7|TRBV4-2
ASSQDTGPVREGTYYEQY
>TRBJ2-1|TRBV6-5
ASQIRGTGLDEQF
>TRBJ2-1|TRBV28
ASSTRLAGGSYNEQF
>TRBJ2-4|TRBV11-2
ASSLGRENIQY
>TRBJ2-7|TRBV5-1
ASSSGQGGIDEQY